The present T cell receptor (beta chain) was sequenced within a study of cytomegalovirus exposure and HLA in healthy donors. Study results and limitations: The tendency of first-cohort TCR clusters to co-occur in the roughly 120 validation repertoires was the finding of a later analysis. A classifier reportedly called cytomegalovirus status with high sensitivity and specificity.

For this clone: Its matching antigen is unknown.

The donors were members of the validation cohort, which comprised 120 subjects and was separate from the first cohort of around 700 subjects. Trimming at V came to 5 bases and at J to 7 bases, leaving 4 bases not matched to a gene. Germline V CDR1 and CDR2: KGHSH, LQKENI. The CDR3 spans 15 residues. TCRdb's copy holds only in-frame clones and misses some; the assay was immunoSEQ multiplex PCR. This sample has over 110,000 clones, with around 84% found just once. Sequencing was carried out using PBMCs. The origin of this receptor is a young man in good health and CMV-seropositive. This sequence joins TRBV18 and TRBJ2-1, with 14 bases that match TRBD2. CDR3 nucleotides: TGTGCCAGCTCAGCGGGACTAGCGGGGGATAATGAGCAGTTCTTC. Protein product: CASSAGLAGDNEQFF. The full variable domain, with the rest looked up from reference TRBV18 and TRBJ2-1, is NAGVMQNPRHLVRRRGQEARLRCSPMKGHSHVYWYRQLPEEGLKFMVYLQKENIIDESGMPKERFSAEFPKEGPSILRIQQVVRGDSAAYFCASSAGLAGDNEQFFGPGTRLTVL.